Presented here are 25 T cell receptor beta chains from one specimen sequenced in a study of molecular identifiers for immune sequencing clone quantification. TCRdb re-analysed the PCR reads in MiXCR, keeping a single row per CDR3 protein. The sample has fewer than 70,000 distinct CDR3 sequences, over 15% seen once. The specimen was naive CD8+ T cells from blood, with Jurkat cell RNA spiked in. Documented subset: FACS-sorted CD8+CD4-CCR7+CD45RA+ naive T cells. Receptors originate from a human donor in good health. Some libraries in this study had Jurkat cell RNA spiked in.

This clonotype was counted many times. This chain connects TRBV6-4 to TRBJ2-1; 9 bases are shared with TRBD2. J gave up 0 bases and V 0 bases, and 6 bases lay outside the gene matches. Germline values: CDR1 MRHNA, CDR2 SNTAGT. The CDR3 is 18 residues long. CDR3 coding DNA: TGTGCCAGCAGTGACTCTTTGGCTAGCGGGACCTCCTACAATGAGCAGTTCTTC. Translation gives CASSDSLASGTSYNEQFF.

This clonotype was observed at least ten times. The V and J genes are TRBV7-2 and TRBJ1-5; D is unresolved. Germline lookup yields CDR1 SGHTA and CDR2 FQGNSA. There are 12 residues in the CDR3. The ends were cut back, 5 bases at V and 2 bases at J, with 4 bases in the middle. The CDR3 reads CASSRRNQPQHF. The CDR3 DNA reads TGTGCCAGCAGCCGACGCAATCAGCCCCAGCATTTT.

To note about this clonotype: A much larger clonotype is one base distant, so this may be a read error. This rearrangement joins TRBV28 to TRBJ2-3, with D perhaps matching TRBD1 (5 bases). The CDR3 length is 15 residues. CDR1 and CDR2 (germline): MDHEN, SYDVKM. The CDR3 is CASSFLQGNTGTQYF. The CDR3 region has the DNA TGTGCCAGCAGTTTTCTTCAGGGTAACACAGGTACGCAGTATTTT.

This clonotype has at least ten counts. CDR3 sequence reads: CASSLAPGTGYGYTF. The CDR3 DNA reads TGTGCCAGCAGTTTAGCCCCCGGGACAGGCTATGGCTACACCTTC. The chain couples TRBV12-3 or TRBV12-4 to TRBJ1-2, with 8 nucleotides matching TRBD1. The V segment lost 0 bases and the J segment 4 bases; nucleotides outside the gene matches: 4. This CDR3 is 15 amino acids long.

The V gene is TRBV7-3, the J gene TRBJ2-3; 8 bases align to TRBD2. The CDR3 extends over 15 amino acids. J lost 5 bases, V lost 6 bases, and 10 bases had no gene match. Germline values: CDR1 SGHTA, CDR2 FQGTGA. The CDR3 nucleotides are TGTGCCAGCAGTATGGGTAGCGGGGAGGAAGATACGCAGTATTTT. Translation: CASSMGSGEEDTQYF.

Ten or more counts support this clonotype. The V gene is TRBV19, the J gene TRBJ1-1; tentative D call: TRBD1 (5 bases). CDR1 and CDR2 (germline): LNHDA, SQIVND (reference sequence). The CDR3 length is 14 residues. V was trimmed by 3 bases and J by 1 base, leaving 9 bases between them. The CDR3 spells CASSMGRRNTEAFF. For the CDR3, the DNA is TGTGCCAGTAGTATGGGACGAAGGAACACTGAAGCTTTCTTT.

This clonotype was seen repeatedly, ten times or more. The rearrangement links TRBV11-2 to TRBJ2-2; D is unresolved. Germline-derived CDR1 and CDR2 are SGHAT and FQNNGV. The V gene lost 6 bases and the J gene lost 5 bases, with 25 bases spanning the gap. CDR3 length: 18 amino acids. This CDR3 reads CASRSSRSTQKKTGELFF. The CDR3 nucleotides read TGTGCCAGCAGATCCTCCAGGTCGACCCAAAAAAAGACCGGGGAGCTGTTTTTT. The entire variable domain, with the rest obtained from reference TRBV11-2 and TRBJ2-2, is as follows: EAGVAQSPRYKIIEKRQSVAFWCNPISGHATLYWYQQILGQGPKLLIQFQNNGVVDDSQLPKDRFSAERLKGVDSTLKIQPAKLEDSAVYLCASRSSRSTQKKTGELFFGEGSRLTVL.

This clonotype turned up a few times. The chain joins TRBV4-1 to TRBJ1-3; D not resolved. The CDR3 has 14 residues. The V end lost 4 bases, the J end lost 0 bases, and 7 bases lay between the germline ends. CDR1 and CDR2 from the germline V gene are MGHRA and YSYEKL. In DNA, the CDR3 is TGCGCCAGCAGCCTGTTGTACTCTGGAAACACCATATATTTT. The encoded protein is CASSLLYSGNTIYF.

In its sample, this clonotype was seen a few times. The V call is TRBV7-9, the J call TRBJ2-2; TRBD2 agrees at 11 bases. The trim removed 4 bases at V and 7 bases at J, leaving 5 bases unmatched. The CDR3 totals 15 residues. Germline values: CDR1 SEHNR, CDR2 FQNEAQ (reference sequence). The CDR3, as DNA: TGTGCCAGCAGCTGGCTAGCGGGAGGTATCGGGGAGCTGTTTTTT. Protein product: CASSWLAGGIGELFF.

This clonotype was seen just once. A much larger clone is a single base away; this may be a read error. The V and J genes are TRBV24-1 and TRBJ2-1; no definite D call. Trimming stripped 7 bases from V and 7 bases from J, with 13 bases between. The CDR3 contains 13 residues. CDR1 and CDR2 (germline): KGHDR, SFDVKD. Written as DNA, the CDR3 is TGTGCCACCAGCCCTAAGACTGGAAATGAGCAGTTCTTC. Translated: CATSPKTGNEQFF.

This clonotype was seen more than once but under ten times. The rearrangement joins TRBV9 to TRBJ1-4; D may be TRBD1 (6 bases). The CDR3 extends over 14 amino acids. The germline V gene encodes CDR1 SGDLS and CDR2 YYNGEE. V was trimmed by 4 bases and J by 7 bases, leaving 14 bases between them. CDR3 nucleotide sequence: TGTGCCAGCAGCTCAGGGGAGCCGGGTGAAAAACTGTTTTTT. Its protein product is CASSSGEPGEKLFF.

This clonotype appeared many times. This chain uses TRBV11-3 with TRBJ2-3; D is ambiguous. Germline lookup yields CDR1 SGHNT and CDR2 YENEEA. The CDR3 contains 14 residues. V shed 6 bases and J shed 2 bases, with 12 bases lying between them. The CDR3 DNA reads as TGTGCCAGCAGACGATACACGGCCACAGATACGCAGTATTTT. Its protein is CASRRYTATDTQYF.

Comments on this clonotype: A read error may explain this, as a much larger clone is one base away. J is TRBJ1-5 and V is TRBV19; D is perhaps TRBD1 (6 bases). This CDR3 has 15 residues. Per germline, CDR1 LNHDA and CDR2 SQIVND (reference sequence). The CDR3 reads CVSSLGQLQNQPQHF. CDR3 coding DNA: TGTGTCAGTAGCCTCGGACAGCTGCAAAATCAGCCCCAGCATTTT.

Note on this clonotype: A much larger clone sits a single nucleotide away, making a read error possible. The chain combines TRBV29-1 with TRBJ1-1; D unresolved. The germline V gene encodes CDR1 SQVTM and CDR2 ANQGSEA. The CDR3 contains 11 residues. V was cut by 7 bases and J by 7 bases, with 13 bases left in between. This chain's CDR3 is CSASDRVEAFF. The DNA for the CDR3 is TGCAGCGCCTCGGATCGTGTTGAAGCTTTCTTT.

This clonotype was found many times. The V gene is TRBV7-9, the J gene TRBJ2-3, with D perhaps being TRBD1 or TRBD2 (5 bases each). Germline V gene lookup returns CDR1 SEHNR and CDR2 FQNEAQ (reference sequence). The V and J ends lost 0 bases and 1 base respectively, with 8 bases between them. The CDR3 spans 15 residues. The CDR3 DNA is TGTGCCAGCAGCTTAGCGGGACGGGGCACAGATACGCAGTATTTT. The encoded protein is CASSLAGRGTDTQYF.

This clonotype was counted many times. The rearrangement links TRBV6-5 to TRBJ2-7; TRBD1 agrees at 10 bases. This CDR3 is built from 13 residues. The germline gives CDR1 MNHEY, CDR2 SVGAGI. V lost 4 bases and J lost 6; bases outside the gene matches: 3. This CDR3 reads CASSSGTGVEQYF. The CDR3, as DNA: TGTGCCAGCAGTTCCGGGACAGGGGTCGAGCAGTACTTC.

The gene calls are TRBV2 and TRBJ2-7; TRBD2 agrees at 11 bases. The CDR3 has 15 residues. After removal of 6 bases from V and 2 bases from J, the junction contained 6 bases not matched to a gene. Germline CDR1 and CDR2: SNHLY and FYNNEI. Written as DNA, the CDR3 is TGTGCCAGCAGCTCTACTAGCGGGAGACCCTACGAGCAGTACTTC. Translating gives CASSSTSGRPYEQYF.

This clonotype was seen repeatedly, ten times or more. This sequence joins TRBV15 and TRBJ1-1, with 8 bases that match TRBD1. Germline CDR1 is LNHNV and CDR2 is YYDKDF (reference sequence). This CDR3 has 16 residues. V dropped 3 bases and J dropped 7; count of bases not matched to a gene: 13. The CDR3: CATSSYQGANNFEAFF. In nucleotides, the CDR3 is TGTGCCACCAGCAGCTATCAGGGGGCGAATAATTTTGAAGCTTTCTTT.

This clonotype was seen ten or more times. The chain has TRBV30 and TRBJ2-7; D call uncertain. CDR1 and CDR2 (germline): GTSNPN, SVGIG (reference sequence). V gave up 4 bases and J gave up 5 bases, with 12 bases separating them. CDR3 size: 12 residues. The CDR3 region is CAWTRGNNEQYF. The CDR3 bases are TGTGCCTGGACGCGAGGCAATAACGAGCAGTACTTC.

This clonotype has a count of ten or more. This chain joins TRBV25-1 and TRBJ2-7; D tentatively fits TRBD1 or TRBD2 (5 bases each). CDR1 and CDR2 from the germline V gene are MGHDK and SYGVNS. Trimming cost V 4 bases and J 6 bases, with 7 bases left between them. CDR3 length: 11 amino acids. CDR3 DNA sequence: TGTGCCAGCAGTGCCGGGACCGAGCAGTACTTC. Its translation: CASSAGTEQYF.

Many counts were recorded for this clonotype. V is TRBV12-3 or TRBV12-4 and J is TRBJ2-1; D possibly matches TRBD1 or TRBD2 (5 bases each). The CDR3 spans 19 residues. Trimming left V 5 bases short and J 0 bases short, with 23 bases between. CDR3 sequence reads: CASSPDGVQGGFSYNEQFF. The CDR3 coding sequence is TGTGCCAGCAGTCCCGACGGGGTGCAGGGCGGGTTCTCCTACAATGAGCAGTTCTTC.

The chain carries TRBV28 and TRBJ2-7; 10 nucleotides align to TRBD1. V gave up 10 bases and J gave up 1 base; unmatched junction bases: 7. The CDR3 runs to 14 residues. The germline CDR1 and CDR2 sequences are MDHEN and SYDVKM. CDR3 in amino acids: CATSRGQGSYEQYF. For the CDR3, the DNA is TGTGCCACCTCCCGGGGACAGGGGTCCTACGAGCAGTACTTC.

This clonotype was seen only a few times. The chain has TRBV27 and TRBJ2-1, with D tentatively TRBD1 (6 bases). Germline values: CDR1 MNHEY, CDR2 SMNVEV (reference sequence). The CDR3 spans 15 residues. V dropped 3 bases and J dropped 2 bases, with 11 bases sitting between them. CDR3 in amino acids: CASSLAGTTYNEQFF. In DNA, the CDR3 is TGTGCCAGCAGTTTGGCCGGGACAACCTACAATGAGCAGTTCTTC.

As for this clonotype: It may be a read error: a sequence one base away is much more abundant. The chain carries TRBV6-5 and TRBJ1-1; 8 bases map to TRBD1. The CDR3 totals 12 residues. Germline V lookup: CDR1 MNHEY, CDR2 SVGAGI. This CDR3 is CASSTGTGRPLF. Here the CDR3 DNA reads TGTGCCAGCAGCACCGGGACAGGTCGGCCTCTCTTT.

As for this clonotype: Just one base apart from a much larger clone, this may be a read error. The chain joins TRBV5-6 to TRBJ2-7, with D perhaps matching TRBD1 or TRBD2 (5 bases each). The germline V gene has CDR1 SGHDT and CDR2 YYEEEE. The CDR3 consists of 14 residues. The CDR3 sequence is CASSLGGTGYEQNF. DNA for the CDR3: TGTGCCAGCAGCTTGGGAGGGACGGGCTACGAGCAGAACTTC.